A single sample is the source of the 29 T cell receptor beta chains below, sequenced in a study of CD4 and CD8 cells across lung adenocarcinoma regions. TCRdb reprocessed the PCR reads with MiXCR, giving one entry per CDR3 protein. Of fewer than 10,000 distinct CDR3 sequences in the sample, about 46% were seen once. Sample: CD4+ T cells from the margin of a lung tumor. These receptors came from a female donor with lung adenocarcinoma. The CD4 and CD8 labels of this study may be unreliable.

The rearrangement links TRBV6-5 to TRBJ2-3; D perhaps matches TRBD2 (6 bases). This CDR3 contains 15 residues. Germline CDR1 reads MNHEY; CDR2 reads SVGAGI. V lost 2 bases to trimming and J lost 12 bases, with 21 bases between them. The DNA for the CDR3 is TGTGCCAGCAGTTACGCGACCGGGACTGCAGATGCCCAGTATTTT. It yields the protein CASSYATGTADAQYF.

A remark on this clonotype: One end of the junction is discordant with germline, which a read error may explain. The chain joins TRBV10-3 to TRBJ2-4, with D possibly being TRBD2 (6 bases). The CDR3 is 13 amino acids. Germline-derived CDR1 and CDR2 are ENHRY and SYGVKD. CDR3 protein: CATGERAKNTQYF. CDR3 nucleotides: TGCGCCACGGGGGAGAGAGCAAAAAACACGCAGTACTTC.

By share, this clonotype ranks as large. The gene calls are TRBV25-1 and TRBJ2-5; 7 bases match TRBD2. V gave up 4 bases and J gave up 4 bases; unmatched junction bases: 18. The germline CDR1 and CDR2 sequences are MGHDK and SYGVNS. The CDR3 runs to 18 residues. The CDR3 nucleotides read TGTGCCAGCAGTGCCTCCTCGGGGGGACTTTCAGATGTAGAGACCCAGTACTTC. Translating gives CASSASSGGLSDVETQYF.

CDR3 sequence: CASSDSGPHNEQFF. DNA of the CDR3: TGTGCCAGCAGTGACTCGGGGCCACACAATGAGCAGTTCTTC. The chain employs TRBV6-4 and TRBJ2-1; the D gene is possibly TRBD1 (5 bases). V lost 0 bases and J 5 bases, leaving 8 bases between the germline ends. The length of the CDR3 is 14 residues. Germline V gene lookup returns CDR1 MRHNA and CDR2 SNTAGT.

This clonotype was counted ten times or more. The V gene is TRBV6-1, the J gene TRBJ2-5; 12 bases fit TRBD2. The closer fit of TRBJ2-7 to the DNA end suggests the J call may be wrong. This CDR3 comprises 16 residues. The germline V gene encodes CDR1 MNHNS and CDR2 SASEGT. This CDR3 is CASSEIGLAGIYEQYF. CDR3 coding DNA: TGTGCCAGCAGTGAAATTGGACTAGCGGGAATATACGAGCAGTACTTC.

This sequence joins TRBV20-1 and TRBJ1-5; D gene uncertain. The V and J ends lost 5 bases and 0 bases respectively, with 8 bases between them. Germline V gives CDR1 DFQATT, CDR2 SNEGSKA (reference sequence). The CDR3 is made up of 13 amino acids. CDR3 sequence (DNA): TGCAGTGCTGCCAGAGATAGCAATCAGCCCCAGCATTTT. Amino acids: CSAARDSNQPQHF.

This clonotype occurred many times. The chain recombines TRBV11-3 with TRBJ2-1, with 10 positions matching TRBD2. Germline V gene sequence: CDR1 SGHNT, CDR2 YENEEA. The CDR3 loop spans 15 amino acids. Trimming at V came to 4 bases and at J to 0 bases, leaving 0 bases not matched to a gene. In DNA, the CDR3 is TGTGCCAGCAGCTGGACTAGCGGCTCCTACAATGAGCAGTTCTTC. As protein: CASSWTSGSYNEQFF.

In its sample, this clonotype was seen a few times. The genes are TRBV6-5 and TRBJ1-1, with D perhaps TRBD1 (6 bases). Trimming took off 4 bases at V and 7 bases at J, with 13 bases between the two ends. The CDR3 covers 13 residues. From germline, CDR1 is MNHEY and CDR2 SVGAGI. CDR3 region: CASSSGQMIEAFF. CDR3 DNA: TGTGCCAGCAGTTCAGGACAGATGATTGAAGCTTTCTTT.

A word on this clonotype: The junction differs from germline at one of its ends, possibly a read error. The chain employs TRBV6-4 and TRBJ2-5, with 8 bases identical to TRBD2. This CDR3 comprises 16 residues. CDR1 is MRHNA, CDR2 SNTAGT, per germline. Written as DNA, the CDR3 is TGTGCCAGCAGTGACTCTACTAGCGGTGACCAAGATACGCAGTACTTT. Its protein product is CASSDSTSGDQDTQYF.

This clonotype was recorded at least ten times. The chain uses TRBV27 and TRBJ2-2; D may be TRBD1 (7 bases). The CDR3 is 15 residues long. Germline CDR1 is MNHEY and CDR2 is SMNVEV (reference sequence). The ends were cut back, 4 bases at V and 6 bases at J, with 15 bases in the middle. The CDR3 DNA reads TGTGCCAGCAGTTCGCCCAGGGGGGACGCCGGGGAGCTGTTTTTT. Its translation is CASSSPRGDAGELFF.

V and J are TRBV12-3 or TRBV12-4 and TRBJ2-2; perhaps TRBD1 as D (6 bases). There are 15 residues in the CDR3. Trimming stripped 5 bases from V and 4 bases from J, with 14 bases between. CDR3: CASSPRQDLTGELFF. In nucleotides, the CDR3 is TGTGCCAGCAGTCCTAGACAGGACCTCACCGGGGAGCTGTTTTTT.

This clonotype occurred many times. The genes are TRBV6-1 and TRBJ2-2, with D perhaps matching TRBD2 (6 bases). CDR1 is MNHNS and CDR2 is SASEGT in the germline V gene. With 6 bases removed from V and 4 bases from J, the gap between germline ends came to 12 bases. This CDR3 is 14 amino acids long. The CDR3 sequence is CASRPGLGTGELFF. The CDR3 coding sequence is TGTGCCAGCAGGCCGGGACTGGGCACCGGGGAGCTGTTTTTT.

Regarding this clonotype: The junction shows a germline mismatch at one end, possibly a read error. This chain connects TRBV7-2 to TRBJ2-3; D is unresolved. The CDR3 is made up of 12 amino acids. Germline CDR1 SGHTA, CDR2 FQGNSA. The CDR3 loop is CASSPGPETQYF. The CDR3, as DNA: TGTGCCAGCAGCCCAGGACCAGAGACGCAGTATTTT.

CDR3 residues: CASSQDGLARETQYF. The CDR3 bases are TGCGCCAGCAGCCAAGATGGGCTGGCCAGAGAGACCCAGTACTTC. The rearrangement uses TRBV4-1 and TRBJ2-5, with D unresolved. Looked up from germline, CDR1 is MGHRA and CDR2 is YSYEKL. Trimming took off 0 bases at V and 4 bases at J, with 12 bases between the two ends. The CDR3 consists of 15 residues.

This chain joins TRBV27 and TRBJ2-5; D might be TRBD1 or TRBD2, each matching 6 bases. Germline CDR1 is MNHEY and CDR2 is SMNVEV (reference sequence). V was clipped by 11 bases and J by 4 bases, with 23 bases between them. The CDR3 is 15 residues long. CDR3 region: CAGGLGARGTETQYF. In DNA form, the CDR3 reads TGTGCCGGGGGGCTCGGGGCACGTGGCACAGAGACCCAGTACTTC.

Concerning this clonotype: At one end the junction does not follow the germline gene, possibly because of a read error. The CDR3 reads CASSDAYRVGELIF. DNA of the CDR3: TGTGCCAGCAGTGACGCCTACAGGGTCGGGGAGCTGATTTTT. The gene calls are TRBV6-1 and TRBJ2-2; tentative D call: TRBD1 (6 bases). Germline CDR1 MNHNS, CDR2 SASEGT. CDR3 length: 14 amino acids.

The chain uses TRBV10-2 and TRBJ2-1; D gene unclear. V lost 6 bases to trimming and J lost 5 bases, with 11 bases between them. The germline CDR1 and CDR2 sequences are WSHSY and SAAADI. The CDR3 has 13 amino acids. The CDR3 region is CASRAESNNEQFF. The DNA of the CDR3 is TGCGCCAGCAGGGCTGAGAGCAACAATGAGCAGTTCTTC.

The CDR3 DNA sequence: TGCGCCAGCAGTGAAGACCGGGCGGGGACCCAGTACTTC. Residues: CASSEDRAGTQYF. The chain uses TRBV10-1 and TRBJ2-5; tentative D call: TRBD2 (5 bases). With 3 bases removed from V and 7 bases from J, the gap between germline ends came to 12 bases. Germline-derived CDR1 and CDR2 are WNHNN and SYGVQD (reference sequence). The CDR3 sequence is 13 residues long.

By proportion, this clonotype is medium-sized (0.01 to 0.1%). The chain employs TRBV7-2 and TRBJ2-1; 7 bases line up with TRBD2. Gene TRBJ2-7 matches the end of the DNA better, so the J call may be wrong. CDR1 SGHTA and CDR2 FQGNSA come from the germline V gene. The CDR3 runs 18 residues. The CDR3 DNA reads TGTGCCAGCAGCATCCAGAGACTAGCTAGGGACTTGAACTACGAGCAGTACTTC. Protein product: CASSIQRLARDLNYEQYF.

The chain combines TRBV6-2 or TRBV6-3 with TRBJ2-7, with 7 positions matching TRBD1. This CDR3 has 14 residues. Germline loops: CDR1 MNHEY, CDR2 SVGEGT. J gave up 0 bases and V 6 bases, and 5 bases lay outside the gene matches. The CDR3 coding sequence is TGTGCCAGCAGACACCGGGACAGCTCCTACGAGCAGTACTTC. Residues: CASRHRDSSYEQYF.

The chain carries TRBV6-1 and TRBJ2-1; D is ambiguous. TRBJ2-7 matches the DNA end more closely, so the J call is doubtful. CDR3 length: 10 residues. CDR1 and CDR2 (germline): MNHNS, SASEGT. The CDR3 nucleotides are TGTGCCAGCTACAAAAACGAGCAGTACTTC. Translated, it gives CASYKNEQYF.

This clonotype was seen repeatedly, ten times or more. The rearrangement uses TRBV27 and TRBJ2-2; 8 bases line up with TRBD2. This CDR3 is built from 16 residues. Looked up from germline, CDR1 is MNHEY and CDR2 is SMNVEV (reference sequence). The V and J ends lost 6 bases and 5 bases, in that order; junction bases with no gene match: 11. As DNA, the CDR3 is TGTGCCAGCAGCCAAGGGATCGGGAGGGGGACCGGGGAGCTGTTTTTT. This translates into CASSQGIGRGTGELFF.

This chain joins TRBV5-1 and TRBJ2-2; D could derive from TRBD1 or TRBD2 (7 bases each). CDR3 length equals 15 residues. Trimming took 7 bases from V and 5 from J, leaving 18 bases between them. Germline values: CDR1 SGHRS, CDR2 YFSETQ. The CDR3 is CASHPGRGGTGELFF. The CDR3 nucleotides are TGCGCCAGCCACCCCGGCAGGGGGGGTACCGGGGAGCTGTTTTTT.

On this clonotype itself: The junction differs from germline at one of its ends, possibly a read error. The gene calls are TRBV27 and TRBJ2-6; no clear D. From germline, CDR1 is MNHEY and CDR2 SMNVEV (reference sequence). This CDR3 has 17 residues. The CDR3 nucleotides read TGTGCCAGCAGTTCGGATCTTCTTGGATCTTGGGCCTACGTCCTGAACTTC. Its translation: CASSSDLLGSWAYVLNF.

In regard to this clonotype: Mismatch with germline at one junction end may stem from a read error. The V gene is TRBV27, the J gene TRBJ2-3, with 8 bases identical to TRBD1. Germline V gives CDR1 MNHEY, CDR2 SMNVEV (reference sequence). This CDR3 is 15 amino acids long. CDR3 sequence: CGRGLGGGGQDTQYF. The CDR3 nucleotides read TGTGGCAGGGGGCTCGGGGGAGGTGGCCAAGATACGCAGTACTTT.

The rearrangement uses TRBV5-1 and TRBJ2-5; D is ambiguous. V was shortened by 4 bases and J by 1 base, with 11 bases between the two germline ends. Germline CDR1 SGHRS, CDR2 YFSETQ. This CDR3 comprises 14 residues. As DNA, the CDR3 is TGCGCCAGCAGCACCGGGCGCAGCCAAGAGACCCAGTACTTC. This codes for CASSTGRSQETQYF.

The CDR3 protein is CASRGPGSYEQYF. CDR3 coding DNA: TGTGCCAGCAGAGGGCCGGGTTCCTACGAGCAGTACTTC. V and J are TRBV27 and TRBJ2-1; D is uncertain. The end of the DNA is better explained by TRBJ2-7, so the J call may be wrong. From germline, CDR1 is MNHEY and CDR2 SMNVEV (reference sequence). The CDR3 spans 13 residues.

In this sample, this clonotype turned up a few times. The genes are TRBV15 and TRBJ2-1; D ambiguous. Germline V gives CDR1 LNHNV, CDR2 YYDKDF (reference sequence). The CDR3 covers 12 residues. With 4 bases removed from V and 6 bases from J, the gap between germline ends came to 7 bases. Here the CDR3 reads CATSTATNEQFF. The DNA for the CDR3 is TGTGCCACCAGCACTGCTACCAATGAGCAGTTCTTC.

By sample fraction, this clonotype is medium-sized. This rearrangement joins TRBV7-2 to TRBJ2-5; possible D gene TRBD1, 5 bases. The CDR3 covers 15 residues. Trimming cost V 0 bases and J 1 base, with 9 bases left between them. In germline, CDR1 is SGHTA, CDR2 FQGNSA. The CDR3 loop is CASSLAGRSQETQYF. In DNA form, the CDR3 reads TGTGCCAGCAGCTTAGCGGGGCGGTCCCAAGAGACCCAGTACTTC.